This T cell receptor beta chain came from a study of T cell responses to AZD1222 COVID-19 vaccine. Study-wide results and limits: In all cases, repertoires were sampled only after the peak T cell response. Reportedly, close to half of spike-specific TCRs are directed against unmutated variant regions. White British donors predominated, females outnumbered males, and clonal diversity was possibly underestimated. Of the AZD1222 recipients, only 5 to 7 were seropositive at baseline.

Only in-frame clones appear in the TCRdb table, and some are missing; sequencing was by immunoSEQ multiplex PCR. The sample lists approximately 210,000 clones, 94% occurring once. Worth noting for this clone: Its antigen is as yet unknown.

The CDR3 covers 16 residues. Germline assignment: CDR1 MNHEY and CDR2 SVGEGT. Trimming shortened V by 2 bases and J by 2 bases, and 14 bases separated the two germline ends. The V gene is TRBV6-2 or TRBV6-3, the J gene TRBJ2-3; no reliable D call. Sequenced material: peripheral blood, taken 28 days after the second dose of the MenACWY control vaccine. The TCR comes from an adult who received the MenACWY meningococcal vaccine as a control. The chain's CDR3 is CASSYVPDLSTDTQYF. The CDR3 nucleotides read TGTGCCAGCAGTTACGTCCCGGACCTATCCACAGATACGCAGTATTTT.